This T cell receptor beta chain was profiled in a study of regulatory T cells in long-lasting Graves disease. From the reads, TCRdb called clonotypes with MiXCR, one entry per CDR3 protein. This table holds more than 600 distinct CDR3 sequences, around 86% found once. Following extraction of RNA from PBMCs, that RNA was used to make the TCR library. Patients all came to the study from an endocrinology department in Xi'an, China. Germline V lookup: CDR1 MNHEY, CDR2 SVGAGI. CDR3 size: 14 residues. The V end lost 3 bases, the J end lost 5 bases, and 13 bases lay between the germline ends. The source is a woman aged 30 to 39 with Graves disease. The chain is built from TRBV6-5 and TRBJ1-2, with D possibly being TRBD1 (6 bases). The material sequenced was peripheral blood mononuclear cells (PBMCs), taken with antithyroid drug treatment, in newly diagnosed or persistent Graves disease (not recorded which). The CDR3 loop reads CASSYDRIEYGYTF. The CDR3 nucleotides read TGTGCCAGCAGTTATGACAGGATCGAATATGGCTACACCTTC.